Sequencing of this T cell receptor beta chain was carried out in a study of CD8 T cells in Susac syndrome. TEMRA cells were FACS-enriched, and CD8+ and CD4+ T cells were isolated negatively. In germline, CDR1 is SGDLS, CDR2 YYNGEE. The CDR3 totals 15 residues. V shed 7 bases and J shed 4 bases, with 20 bases lying between them. RNA was extracted with the RNeasy kit, and a quantity of roughly 0.5 to 1 ug was reverse transcribed using random hexamers. TCRdb re-called the immunoSEQ multiplex PCR reads through MiXCR, storing one row per CDR3 protein. The repertoire includes 120,000 or so distinct CDR3 sequences, roughly 94% of them detected once, and around 0.12% sits in the top ten.

The sample taken for sequencing was CD4+ T cells from PBMCs. The rearrangement joins TRBV9 to TRBJ2-5; D is perhaps TRBD1 or TRBD2 (6 bases each). The sequence derives from a human donor with multiple sclerosis. In DNA form, the CDR3 reads TGTGCCAGCGGGGAAGGGGGGAGGCCCACAGAGACCCAGTACTTC. As protein: CASGEGGRPTETQYF.